This TCR beta chain was identified during a study of shared clonotypes between healthy human individuals. Study-level results: Non-shared clonotypes had lower generation probabilities than those shared by all four donors. The study's rarefaction showed incomplete sorted-subset sequencing despite large depth.

The assay was carried out at the deep level. Sequencing was performed with immunoSEQ multiplex PCR; in TCRdb, only in-frame clones are kept and a portion is missing. The sample has some 2 million clones, 95% seen once; the top ten hold 0.13%. As to this clone: Its antigen is currently unknown.

The CDR3 runs to 15 residues. Losses at the gene ends were 7 bases for V and 3 bases for J; bases not matched to a gene: 11. The V gene's germline CDR1 is MNHEY and CDR2 SVGAGI. Researchers partitioned CD4+ cells into CD45RA+ naive and CD45RA-negative memory subsets. The chain employs TRBV6-5 and TRBJ2-5; TRBD1 agrees at 7 bases. The sample comprised naive CD4+ T cells sorted from blood. The subset: CD45RA+ positively selected. The TCR comes from a man between 18 and 35 years old in good health. The CDR3 DNA reads TGTGCCAGCAAGGGGGCTTCCCGAGGGAAAGAGACCCAGTACTTC. It specifies CASKGASRGKETQYF.